These 22 T cell receptor beta chains originate from one sample sequenced in a study of blood T cell repertoires in COVID-19. The assay was immunoSEQ multiplex PCR, and TCRdb's table has in-frame clones only and misses some. This sample has 300,000 to 350,000 clones, with 90% found just once. Sequences were obtained from peripheral blood. The receptor set was obtained from a woman in her forties with COVID-19, enrolled during active disease.

The chain recombines TRBV20-1 with TRBJ1-1, with a weak D call TRBD1 (6 bases). CDR1 and CDR2 from the germline V gene are DFQATT and SNEGSKA (reference sequence). The CDR3 runs to 13 residues. V was clipped by 3 bases and J by 2 bases, with 10 bases between them. The DNA of the CDR3 is TGCAGTGCTAGTAGGGACACTAACACTGAAGCTTTCTTT. This gives the protein CSASRDTNTEAFF.

The chain employs TRBV28 and TRBJ1-2; weak D call: TRBD1 (6 bases). Trimming shortened V by 4 bases and J by 6 bases, and 18 bases separated the two germline ends. Germline V CDR1 and CDR2: MDHEN, SYDVKM. CDR3 length equals 15 residues. The CDR3 spells CASSYPTGRGNGYTF. In DNA, the CDR3 is TGTGCCAGCAGTTACCCGACTGGTAGGGGGAATGGCTACACCTTC.

The chain recombines TRBV6-6 with TRBJ1-5; 7 bases agree with TRBD1. The CDR3 spans 13 residues. Germline CDR1 MNHNY, CDR2 SVGAGI (reference sequence). V was pared by 5 bases and J by 6 bases, with 4 bases of the junction left unmatched. The DNA for the CDR3 is TGTGCCAGCAGTGGGACAGATTCTCAGCCCCAGCATTTT. Translation gives CASSGTDSQPQHF.

This chain uses TRBV5-1 with TRBJ1-1; D remains ambiguous. This CDR3 comprises 13 residues. The V end lost 4 bases, the J end lost 2 bases, and 9 bases lay between the germline ends. Germline lookup yields CDR1 SGHRS and CDR2 YFSETQ. CDR3 loop: CASSRDYNTEAFF. The CDR3 region has the DNA TGCGCCAGCAGCCGAGACTATAACACTGAAGCTTTCTTT.

V gene TRBV18 combines with J gene TRBJ1-1, with D maybe TRBD1 (6 bases). CDR1 KGHSH and CDR2 LQKENI come from the germline V gene. This CDR3 spans 14 amino acids. Trimming removed 4 bases at V and 1 base at J, with 10 bases between. The CDR3 here is CASSQMDRNTEAFF. CDR3 bases: TGTGCCAGCTCACAAATGGACAGGAACACTGAAGCTTTCTTT.

The chain links TRBV7-2 to TRBJ2-7, with 8 bases lining up with TRBD1. CDR1 SGHTA and CDR2 FQGNSA come from the germline V gene. With V trimmed by 3 bases and J by 4 bases, 14 bases remained unmatched. The CDR3 runs to 17 residues. CDR3 DNA sequence: TGTGCCAGCAGCTTGGGCCCCCCAGGGGGCGTACCTTACGAGCAGTACTTC. This gives the protein CASSLGPPGGVPYEQYF.

This chain uses TRBV18 with TRBJ2-3, with D perhaps TRBD2 (5 bases). The CDR3 is made up of 17 amino acids. Germline V gene lookup returns CDR1 KGHSH and CDR2 LQKENI. Trimming stripped 5 bases from V and 2 bases from J, with 20 bases between. CDR3 bases: TGTGCCAGCTCATGGGCTAGCCCCGATATGTACACAGATACGCAGTATTTT. Encoded protein: CASSWASPDMYTDTQYF.

The CDR3 DNA reads as TGTGCCAGCAGTTGGGTGCGGGGCCAGCATTTT. It translates to CASSWVRGQHF. The chain uses TRBV28 and TRBJ1-5; D not resolved. The CDR3 has 11 residues. Germline CDR1 reads MDHEN; CDR2 reads SYDVKM. V gave up 4 bases and J gave up 12 bases, with 10 bases separating them.

This rearrangement joins TRBV28 to TRBJ2-5, with D possibly matching TRBD2 (6 bases). The CDR3 has 16 residues. Deletions cut 3 bases from V and 5 bases from J, with 19 bases between. Germline V gene data show CDR1 as MDHEN and CDR2 as SYDVKM. CDR3 residues: CASSLSPTLGGETQYF. CDR3 DNA sequence: TGTGCCAGCAGTTTGTCCCCCACACTAGGAGGGGAGACCCAGTACTTC.

This clone was counted a single time. This chain joins TRBV28 and TRBJ1-6, with D unresolved. With 7 bases removed from V and 0 bases from J, the gap between germline ends came to 13 bases. Germline CDR1 MDHEN, CDR2 SYDVKM. The CDR3 is made up of 16 amino acids. The CDR3 sequence: CASTLGGSSYNSPLHF. The CDR3 nucleotides read TGTGCCAGCACCCTAGGTGGGAGCTCCTATAATTCACCCCTCCACTTT.

This clone was detected once. This rearrangement joins TRBV7-8 to TRBJ2-7; 7 nucleotides line up with TRBD1. This CDR3 is 16 amino acids long. V was pared by 5 bases and J by 3 bases, with 13 bases of the junction left unmatched. From germline, CDR1 is SGHVS and CDR2 FQNEAQ. Written as DNA, the CDR3 is TGTGCCAGCAGCCACAGTCGAAACAGGGGACACTACGAGCAGTACTTC. Its translation: CASSHSRNRGHYEQYF.

The V and J genes are TRBV28 and TRBJ1-2, with D possibly matching TRBD1 (6 bases). The CDR3 consists of 14 residues. The V end was cut by 4 bases, the J end by 8 bases, with 17 bases between. Germline CDR1 is MDHEN and CDR2 is SYDVKM. The CDR3 nucleotides read TGTGCCAGCAGTTCTGGGGGCCCTCGGGTCGGCTACACCTTC. It yields the protein CASSSGGPRVGYTF.

The chain joins TRBV9 to TRBJ2-7; 8 bases line up with TRBD1. J gave up 10 bases and V 3 bases, and 12 bases lay outside the gene matches. The CDR3 has 14 amino acids. Germline V CDR1 and CDR2: SGDLS, YYNGEE. Written as DNA, the CDR3 is TGTGCCAGCAGCGCGACAGGGGACCTCCTCGAACAGTACTTC. This codes for CASSATGDLLEQYF.

The V call is TRBV4-3, the J call TRBJ2-7; tentative D call: TRBD2 (5 bases). The CDR3 is 14 amino acids. CDR1 is LGHNA and CDR2 is YSLEER in the germline V gene. Between the trimmed V and J ends, which lost 0 bases and 6 bases, there was a span of 12 bases. The CDR3 here is CASSQELTIPEQYF. As DNA, the CDR3 is TGCGCCAGCAGCCAAGAACTGACTATCCCCGAGCAGTACTTC.

The V call is TRBV7-2, the J call TRBJ2-7; 7 nucleotides agree with TRBD2. Germline V lookup: CDR1 SGHTA, CDR2 FQGNSA. V dropped 1 base and J dropped 7; count of bases not matched to a gene: 7. The CDR3 is 14 amino acids. As DNA, the CDR3 is TGTGCCAGCAGCTTAGTGGGGGGGTCAGGGGAGCAGTACTTC. It specifies CASSLVGGSGEQYF. Looking up the rest from reference TRBV7-2 and TRBJ2-7 gives the full variable domain: GAGVSQSPSNKVTEKGKDVELRCDPISGHTALYWYRQSLGQGLEFLIYFQGNSAPDKSGLPSDRFSAERTGGSVSTLTIQRTQQEDSAVYLCASSLVGGSGEQYFGPGTRLTVT.

This clone occurred once. The CDR3 DNA reads as TGCGCCAGCTCACAGGGGAGGAATCAGCCCCAGCATTTT. It specifies CASSQGRNQPQHF. V gene TRBV5-1 combines with J gene TRBJ1-5; 7 bases match TRBD1. V shed 7 bases and J 4 bases; nucleotides not matched to a gene: 5. The CDR3 length is 13 residues. The germline V gene encodes CDR1 SGHRS and CDR2 YFSETQ.

The chain couples TRBV5-1 to TRBJ2-7, with TRBD2 identical over 12 bases. The V gene's germline CDR1 is SGHRS and CDR2 YFSETQ. J lost 1 base, V lost 4 bases, and 6 bases had no gene match. The CDR3 loop spans 16 amino acids. Written as DNA, the CDR3 is TGCGCCAGCAGCACTGCGACTAGCGGGAGTTCCTACGAGCAGTACTTC. It codes for CASSTATSGSSYEQYF.

The V and J genes are TRBV7-2 and TRBJ2-7; 7 positions agree with TRBD1. This CDR3 is built from 14 residues. Germline values: CDR1 SGHTA, CDR2 FQGNSA. The V segment lost 3 bases and the J segment 7 bases; nucleotides outside the gene matches: 9. CDR3 sequence (DNA): TGTGCCAGCAGCTTGCCGGGCCTGGGACAGGAGCAGTACTTC. Translation: CASSLPGLGQEQYF.

The chain is built from TRBV2 and TRBJ2-3; 8 nucleotides match TRBD2. Looked up from germline, CDR1 is SNHLY and CDR2 is FYNNEI. The J segment lost 4 bases and the V segment lost 9 bases, leaving 9 bases of the junction unmatched. The CDR3 loop spans 14 amino acids. CDR3 sequence (DNA): TGTGCCAGAACGAGCGGGGGTCCTCCAGATACGCAGTATTTT. It translates to CARTSGGPPDTQYF.

The chain has TRBV1 and TRBJ1-1. TRBV1 is given as a pseudogene. The CDR3 runs to 15 residues. This chain's CDR3 is CTSSQEGRRNTEAFF. DNA for the CDR3: TGCACCAGCAGCCAAGAGGGGAGACGGAACACTGAAGCTTTCTTT.

J is TRBJ2-1 and V is TRBV20-1; D remains ambiguous. This CDR3 is built from 11 residues. The germline V gene has CDR1 DFQATT and CDR2 SNEGSKA (reference sequence). Trimming removed 6 bases from V and 5 bases from J, with 8 bases in between. For the CDR3, the DNA is TGCAGTGCCGACATTGACAATGAGCAGTTCTTC. Translation: CSADIDNEQFF.

This chain links TRBV4-2 with TRBJ1-3; weak D call: TRBD1 (6 bases). The CDR3 contains 15 residues. Per the germline V gene, CDR1 is LGHNA and CDR2 is YNFKEQ. V was cut by 4 bases and J by 2 bases, with 12 bases left in between. CDR3 sequence reads: CASSPHQGPGNTIYF. As DNA, the CDR3 is TGTGCCAGCAGCCCGCATCAGGGGCCTGGAAACACCATATATTTT.